Below, 26 T cell receptor beta chains from the same sample are listed, as sequenced in a study of human T cells and chemical hapten exposure. TCRdb ran MiXCR on the RACE reads and lists one entry per CDR3 protein. Found here are about 140,000 distinct CDR3 sequences, approximately 12% of them singletons; the top ten hold around 1.4%. Time point denoted: patch test 2, 6 weeks after DPC sensitization. Treatment here: therapeutic diphenylcyclopropenone sensitization with weekly scalp DPC. The sample in question was whole blood, obtained in connection with sensitization to the hapten diphenylcyclopropenone (DPC). These receptors were collected from a woman in her forties or fifties with alopecia areata. Some clones in this sample may be carry-over from other donors' samples.

This clonotype has ten or more counts. The chain has TRBV29-1 and TRBJ2-7, with a possible D match to TRBD1 (5 bases). Per germline, CDR1 SQVTM and CDR2 ANQGSEA. This CDR3 region has 14 residues. V was shortened by 1 base and J by 3 bases, with 13 bases between the two germline ends. In DNA form, the CDR3 reads TGCAGCGTTGAAGGGGGCAGGAACGACTACGAGCAGTACTTC. Its translation is CSVEGGRNDYEQYF.

The V call is TRBV5-1, the J call TRBJ2-7; weak D call: TRBD2 (6 bases). The V gene's germline CDR1 is SGHRS and CDR2 YFSETQ. The CDR3 is made up of 17 amino acids. With 4 bases removed from V and 0 bases from J, the gap between germline ends came to 20 bases. The CDR3 DNA sequence: TGCGCCAGCAGCCCCCATTCGCGGGACCAGGTCTCCTACGAGCAGTACTTC. Its translation is CASSPHSRDQVSYEQYF.

This clonotype was observed at least ten times. V and J are TRBV5-6 and TRBJ2-7; unclear D gene. The CDR3 covers 11 residues. V lost 2 bases, J lost 3 bases, and 3 bases lay in between. CDR1 is SGHDT, CDR2 YYEEEE, per germline. The CDR3 DNA is TGTGCCAGCAGCTTAGACTACGAGCAGTACTTC. As protein: CASSLDYEQYF.

This clonotype appeared many times. The chain recombines TRBV29-1 with TRBJ2-1; 8 nucleotides line up with TRBD1. There are 13 residues in the CDR3. Germline V gene sequence: CDR1 SQVTM, CDR2 ANQGSEA. V was pared by 5 bases and J by 6 bases, with 6 bases of the junction left unmatched. The CDR3 region is CSVTRTGSNEQFF. CDR3 sequence (DNA): TGCAGCGTTACTCGGACAGGGAGCAATGAGCAGTTCTTC.

This clonotype was seen only a few times. J is TRBJ2-3 and V is TRBV7-9, with a possible D match to TRBD1 (5 bases). The CDR3 has 14 amino acids. Deletions cut 5 bases from V and 5 bases from J, with 14 bases between. Per germline, CDR1 SEHNR and CDR2 FQNEAQ (reference sequence). CDR3 in DNA: TGTGCCAGCAGCATAATGGGGCCGAGAGATACGCAGTATTTT. Protein product: CASSIMGPRDTQYF. Combining the CDR3 with reference TRBV7-9 and TRBJ2-3 gives the whole variable domain DTGVSQNPRHKITKRGQNVTFRCDPISEHNRLYWYRQTLGQGPEFLTYFQNEAQLEKSRLLSDRFSAERPKGSFSTLEIQRTEQGDSAMYLCASSIMGPRDTQYFGPGTRLTVL.

In its sample, this clonotype was seen many times. CDR3 bases: TGTGCCAGCAGCTCCCCACTAGCGGGATACTACAATGAGCAGTTCTTC. As protein: CASSSPLAGYYNEQFF. V usage is TRBV28 and J usage is TRBJ2-1; TRBD2 matches 10 bases. This CDR3 has 16 residues. The germline CDR1 and CDR2 sequences are MDHEN and SYDVKM. V lost 6 bases and J lost 3; bases outside the gene matches: 8.

This clonotype was detected many times. The chain joins TRBV7-2 to TRBJ1-4; D unresolved. The CDR3 contains 13 residues. CDR1 and CDR2 (germline): SGHTA, FQGNSA. Trimming took 1 base from V and 10 from J, leaving 10 bases between them. CDR3 sequence (DNA): TGTGCCAGCAGCTTAGAACTGTACGGAAAACTGTTTTTT. Protein: CASSLELYGKLFF.

The V and J genes are TRBV7-6 and TRBJ1-6, with unresolved D. The CDR3 is 16 residues long. V lost 1 base to trimming and J lost 4 bases, with 11 bases between them. Germline V gene lookup returns CDR1 SGHVS and CDR2 FNYEAQ. The CDR3 DNA is TGTGCCAGCAGCTTAGAACAGTCCCATTATAATTCACCCCTCCACTTT. It encodes CASSLEQSHYNSPLHF.

V gene TRBV6-2 or TRBV6-3 combines with J gene TRBJ1-2; no firm D call. This CDR3 is 12 amino acids long. The germline CDR1 and CDR2 sequences are MNHEY and SVGEGT. Trimming cost V 2 bases and J 2 bases, with 3 bases left between them. The CDR3 nucleotides read TGTGCCAGCAGTTACCCCAACTATGGCTACACCTTC. Its translation is CASSYPNYGYTF.

This clonotype was seen a handful of times. V and J are TRBV6-1 and TRBJ2-2, with no clear D. The CDR3 has 14 residues. Trimming left V 5 bases short and J 6 bases short, with 13 bases between. The germline CDR1 and CDR2 sequences are MNHNS and SASEGT. The CDR3 DNA reads as TGTGCCAGCAGTTCATCCCTAGTCGCCGGGGAGCTGTTTTTT. Translation gives CASSSSLVAGELFF.

V usage is TRBV12-3 or TRBV12-4 and J usage is TRBJ2-1; possible D gene TRBD1, 6 bases. The V end lost 5 bases, the J end lost 10 bases, and 12 bases lay between the germline ends. The CDR3 is made up of 12 amino acids. CDR3 sequence (DNA): TGTGCCAGCAGTCTAGTTCAGGGGGAGCAGTTCTTC. Its translation: CASSLVQGEQFF.

This clonotype was observed at least ten times. The chain has TRBV11-3 and TRBJ2-1; D uncertain. Germline CDR1 SGHNT, CDR2 YENEEA. V was trimmed by 4 bases and J by 0 bases, leaving 16 bases between them. The CDR3 runs 17 residues. The CDR3, as DNA: TGTGCCAGCAGCTCCTACGCCCACTCCACCTCCTACAATGAGCAGTTCTTC. This encodes CASSSYAHSTSYNEQFF.

V and J are TRBV21-1 and TRBJ2-5; TRBD1 reflects the table's D call only, with no check against the DNA. TRBV21-1 is a documented pseudogene. There are 21 residues in the CDR3. The CDR3 loop is CASSKDCRDRGLSHFQETQYF. The CDR3 coding sequence is TGTGCCAGCAGCAAAGATTGTCGGGACAGGGGACTCTCCCATTTCCAAGAGACCCAGTACTTC.

This clonotype was detected a few times. The rearrangement joins TRBV24-1 to TRBJ2-5; 15 bases match TRBD2. V lost 9 bases, J lost 0 bases, and 1 base stayed unmatched. Per germline, CDR1 KGHDR and CDR2 SFDVKD. CDR3 length: 15 residues. The CDR3 protein is CATGTSGRNQETQYF. The DNA of the CDR3 is TGTGCCACCGGGACTAGCGGGAGGAACCAAGAGACCCAGTACTTC.

The CDR3, as DNA: TGTGCCAGTAGTATAACGGGAGATACGCAGTATTTT. This sequence encodes CASSITGDTQYF. The J gene is TRBJ2-3, the V gene TRBV19; D is ambiguous. V was trimmed by 2 bases and J by 5 bases, leaving 5 bases between them. The CDR3 loop spans 12 amino acids. Germline values: CDR1 LNHDA, CDR2 SQIVND (reference sequence).

The chain combines TRBV6-5 with TRBJ2-3, with a tentative D call TRBD2 (6 bases). Germline CDR1 reads MNHEY; CDR2 reads SVGAGI. The CDR3 is 16 residues long. V lost 2 bases to trimming and J lost 3 bases, with 15 bases between them. CDR3 loop: CASSYGARAGTDTQYF. In DNA form, the CDR3 reads TGTGCCAGCAGTTACGGGGCCCGGGCGGGAACAGATACGCAGTATTTT.

The rearrangement joins TRBV9 to TRBJ2-1; 10 bases align to TRBD2. The V segment lost 0 bases and the J segment 5 bases; nucleotides outside the gene matches: 5. Germline loops: CDR1 SGDLS, CDR2 YYNGEE. The CDR3 runs to 16 residues. The CDR3 nucleotides are TGTGCCAGCAGCGTAGTTCCTAGCGGGAGTCACAATGAGCAGTTCTTC. The encoded protein is CASSVVPSGSHNEQFF.

This clonotype was recorded a few times. The CDR3 here is CASSTGQGGVYEQYF. DNA for the CDR3: TGTGCCAGCAGCACCGGACAGGGAGGGGTATACGAGCAGTACTTC. V gene TRBV11-3 combines with J gene TRBJ2-7, with TRBD1 as a possible D gene (8 bases). The CDR3 is 15 amino acids. The germline V and J ends were trimmed by 5 bases and 4 bases, with 18 bases remaining between them. Germline V lookup: CDR1 SGHNT, CDR2 YENEEA.

This clonotype showed up just a few times. The V gene is TRBV12-3 or TRBV12-4, the J gene TRBJ2-3; no clear D gene. Deletions cut 7 bases from V and 1 base from J, with 12 bases between. The CDR3 is 14 amino acids. The CDR3 is CASTLAGGTDTQYF. CDR3 in DNA: TGTGCCAGCACCCTCGCTGGTGGCACAGATACGCAGTATTTT.

CDR3: CATSDATSGSTDTQYF. CDR3 in DNA: TGTGCCACCAGTGACGCGACTAGCGGGAGCACAGATACGCAGTATTTT. The rearrangement joins TRBV24-1 to TRBJ2-3, with 10 bases aligning to TRBD2. V shed 4 bases and J 0 bases; nucleotides not matched to a gene: 3. The CDR3 is 16 amino acids. The germline gives CDR1 KGHDR, CDR2 SFDVKD.

In this sample, this clonotype turned up a few times. The CDR3 loop reads CSASSSGDSTDTQYF. As DNA, the CDR3 is TGCAGTGCTAGCTCTAGCGGCGATAGCACAGATACGCAGTATTTT. The chain is built from TRBV20-1 and TRBJ2-3; 7 nucleotides agree with TRBD2. V trimming: 3 bases; J trimming: 0 bases; junction bases outside the gene matches: 6. CDR3 size: 15 residues. Per the germline V gene, CDR1 is DFQATT and CDR2 is SNEGSKA (reference sequence).

To note about this clonotype: Just one base apart from a much larger clone, this may be a read error. The chain is built from TRBV5-1 and TRBJ2-1; 11 bases are shared with TRBD2. The CDR3 contains 15 residues. In germline, CDR1 is SGHRS, CDR2 YFSETQ. Trimming at V came to 3 bases and at J to 9 bases, leaving 8 bases not matched to a gene. The CDR3 loop reads CASSSSASGRSEQFF. In DNA, the CDR3 is TGCGCCAGCAGCTCATCGGCTAGCGGGAGGAGTGAGCAGTTCTTC.

This chain joins TRBV27 and TRBJ2-2; 8 bases map to TRBD1. This CDR3 contains 14 residues. Per the germline V gene, CDR1 is MNHEY and CDR2 is SMNVEV (reference sequence). Trimming removed 5 bases from V and 7 bases from J; junction bases left unmatched: 6. The DNA of the CDR3 is TGTGCCAGCAGTCCCCGGACAGGGAGCGGGGAGCTGTTTTTT. Translated, it gives CASSPRTGSGELFF.

This clonotype was found many times. The chain links TRBV7-9 to TRBJ2-3; possible D gene TRBD2, 6 bases. The germline V gene encodes CDR1 SEHNR and CDR2 FQNEAQ (reference sequence). This CDR3 is built from 15 residues. V dropped 5 bases and J dropped 5 bases, with 17 bases sitting between them. CDR3 coding DNA: TGTGCCAGCAGCGCGCTAGGACTGGGAGGAGATACGCAGTATTTT. This gives the protein CASSALGLGGDTQYF. Drawing the rest from reference TRBV7-9 and TRBJ2-3, the complete variable domain is DTGVSQNPRHKITKRGQNVTFRCDPISEHNRLYWYRQTLGQGPEFLTYFQNEAQLEKSRLLSDRFSAERPKGSFSTLEIQRTEQGDSAMYLCASSALGLGGDTQYFGPGTRLTVL.

V usage is TRBV20-1 and J usage is TRBJ2-1, with 11 bases aligning to TRBD2. CDR1 is DFQATT, CDR2 SNEGSKA, per germline (reference sequence). Trimming cost V 7 bases and J 7 bases; bases outside gene matches: 3. The CDR3 is made up of 12 amino acids. CDR3 in DNA: TGCAGTGTGACTAGCGGGACTAATGAGCAGTTCTTC. This codes for CSVTSGTNEQFF.

This chain connects TRBV9 to TRBJ1-2; D is undetermined. From germline, CDR1 is SGDLS and CDR2 YYNGEE. The V end was cut by 0 bases, the J end by 7 bases, with 13 bases between. The CDR3 contains 14 residues. The CDR3 bases are TGTGCCAGCAGCGTAGTCGACGGGGTGAGTGGCTACACCTTC. Amino acids: CASSVVDGVSGYTF.